This entry features one T cell receptor beta chain sequence. Its specificity is unknown. Healthy individuals who donated bone marrow served as the donors. This sample stems from a study of cytomegalovirus exposure and HLA in healthy donors. Study details: In an earlier analysis, approximately 120 million unique TCR beta sequences were found from some 180 million T cells. Study-wide points: In a later analysis, at a false discovery rate of 0.05, under 20,000 TCR beta sequences were associated with HLA alleles. An analysis done earlier found most TCR beta V segments productive about 90% or about 30% of the time.

The V gene's germline CDR1 is SEHNR and CDR2 FQNEAQ (reference sequence). Unmatched junction bases numbered 8, after V lost 5 bases and J lost 10 bases. The CDR3 length is 14 residues. The PCR was carried out with 60 Vbeta primers and 13 Jbeta primers. Here immunoSEQ multiplex PCR was the method, and the copy in TCRdb shows in-frame clones only, minus some. Among 150,000 to 200,000 clones listed, roughly 77% were seen once. The sequenced material came from PBMCs. The clonotype was recovered from a woman aged 45-59 years in good health and CMV-seropositive. The rearrangement links TRBV7-9 to TRBJ1-6; TRBD1 matches at 7 bases. CDR3 DNA: TGTGCCAGCAGCCCCGACAGGGAAGGATCACCCCTCCACTTT. It yields the protein CASSPDREGSPLHF.